This T cell receptor (beta chain) was captured by sequencing in a study of identical twins. Study-wide results and limits: There is a chance that invariant MAIT and iNKT cells partially muddied zero-insertion analyses.

Through template switching, a universal primer site was introduced, and the cDNA contained unique molecular identifiers. TCRdb independently ran MiXCR on the 5' RACE reads; one entry per CDR3 protein. The sample has hundreds of thousands of distinct CDR3 sequences; 10% to 15% are singletons. Worth noting for this clonotype: Its target is not known.

Between the trimmed V and J ends, which lost 3 bases and 4 bases, there was a span of 15 bases. Germline V CDR1 and CDR2: MGHDK, SYGVNS. This CDR3 has 15 amino acids. The data were also submitted as part of a second study, on yellow fever vaccine responses in identical twins.

This clonotype originated in a woman between 18 and 29 years old in good health. This chain connects TRBV25-1 to TRBJ1-1, with a possible D match to TRBD1 (5 bases). The sample taken for sequencing was PBMCs. The CDR3 DNA reads as TGTGCCAGCAGTGATACCGGGACTCTAGCCACTGAAGCTTTCTTT. This sequence encodes CASSDTGTLATEAFF.